Shown below are 27 T cell receptor beta chains from a single sample sequenced in a study of cytomegalovirus exposure and HLA in healthy donors. Method: immunoSEQ multiplex PCR; TCRdb's copy keeps in-frame clones and lacks some. The sample has 150,000 to 200,000 clones, roughly 89% seen once; the top ten hold 9% to 12%. Sequenced input: PBMCs. All receptors derive from a woman under 30 in good health and CMV-seropositive.

This chain links TRBV2 with TRBJ2-7; TRBD2 matches 7 bases. Germline loops: CDR1 SNHLY, CDR2 FYNNEI. V lost 6 bases and J lost 7; bases outside the gene matches: 15. The CDR3 contains 15 residues. Here the CDR3 reads CASRPLGGSTGEQYF. Here the CDR3 DNA reads TGTGCCAGCAGACCCCTGGGGGGGAGTACGGGGGAGCAGTACTTC.

In its sample, this clone was seen once. This sequence joins TRBV28 and TRBJ1-1; maybe TRBD1 (5 bases). Germline V CDR1 and CDR2: MDHEN, SYDVKM. V was clipped by 5 bases and J by 1 base, with 20 bases between them. The CDR3 length is 17 residues. The chain's CDR3 is CASSPRGDGARNTEAFF. CDR3 nucleotide sequence: TGTGCCAGCAGTCCCCGGGGGGACGGAGCTCGGAACACTGAAGCTTTCTTT.

The V and J genes are TRBV15 and TRBJ1-1; D gene ambiguous. This CDR3 is built from 11 residues. Deletions cut 9 bases from V and 5 bases from J, with 10 bases between. Germline V gene data show CDR1 as LNHNV and CDR2 as YYDKDF (reference sequence). In nucleotides, the CDR3 is TGTGCCACGGGGTCGGGGACTGAAGCTTTCTTT. Translated, it gives CATGSGTEAFF.

About this clone itself: Germline and junction disagree at one end, which may indicate a read error. This chain connects TRBV7-7 to TRBJ2-7; 7 bases are a match to TRBD2. Germline V gives CDR1 SSHAT, CDR2 FNYEAQ (reference sequence). The CDR3 is 15 residues long. CDR3 nucleotide sequence: TGTGCTAGCAGCCACGGACTAGTCGGAGTTTCCGAGCAGTACTTC. Its translation is CASSHGLVGVSEQYF.

This clone was counted a single time. CDR3 coding DNA: TGTGCCAGCAGCGTTGAGCGACAGAACTCTGGAAACACCATATATTTT. As protein: CASSVERQNSGNTIYF. This chain connects TRBV9 to TRBJ1-3; D is perhaps TRBD1 (5 bases). CDR3 length equals 16 residues. From germline, CDR1 is SGDLS and CDR2 YYNGEE. V lost 2 bases and J lost 0, with 12 bases in between.

V is TRBV7-2 and J is TRBJ2-1; 12 bases fit TRBD2. CDR1 and CDR2 from the germline V gene are SGHTA and FQGNSA. V shed 2 bases, J shed 6 bases, and the junction held 11 bases outside the gene matches. The CDR3 has 18 residues. The chain's CDR3 is CASSLLLAGGPPLNEQFF. CDR3 nucleotide sequence: TGTGCCAGCAGCTTATTACTAGCGGGAGGCCCCCCTCTCAATGAGCAGTTCTTC.

This clone was found once. The J gene is TRBJ2-7, the V gene TRBV5-1, with TRBD1 identical over 11 bases. J was trimmed by 5 bases and V by 0 bases; bases with no gene match: 10. Germline-derived CDR1 and CDR2 are SGHRS and YFSETQ. This CDR3 region has 17 residues. The CDR3 nucleotides read TGCGCCAGCAGCTTGGCCGCCCGGACAGGGGGCGGCGACGAGCAGTACTTC. Encoded protein: CASSLAARTGGGDEQYF.

The chain links TRBV29-1 to TRBJ2-3; TRBD2 is a possible D gene (6 bases). Germline assignment: CDR1 SQVTM and CDR2 ANQGSEA. Trimming left V 2 bases short and J 4 bases short, with 19 bases between. The length of the CDR3 is 16 residues. DNA for the CDR3: TGCAGCGTTGAAACAGACCGGACGGGAGAGGCAGATACGCAGTATTTT. It is translated as CSVETDRTGEADTQYF.

This clone was seen only a few times. J is TRBJ1-5 and V is TRBV6-1, with TRBD1 as a possible D gene (6 bases). The length of the CDR3 is 14 residues. Germline V lookup: CDR1 MNHNS, CDR2 SASEGT. V lost 8 bases and J 2 bases, leaving 13 bases between the germline ends. This CDR3 reads CASRAGDRNQPQHF. In nucleotides, the CDR3 is TGTGCCAGCCGTGCAGGGGACCGCAATCAGCCCCAGCATTTT.

This clone has just a few counts. This chain uses TRBV15 with TRBJ2-7; a weak D match, TRBD2 (5 bases). With 0 bases removed from V and 10 bases from J, the gap between germline ends came to 13 bases. CDR1 and CDR2 from the germline V gene are LNHNV and YYDKDF (reference sequence). The CDR3 is made up of 13 amino acids. The DNA for the CDR3 is TGTGCCACCAGCAGAGATCTAGTGGGAGTACAGTACTTC. As protein: CATSRDLVGVQYF.

This clone has a handful of counts. The rearrangement joins TRBV4-2 to TRBJ2-2; 8 nucleotides line up with TRBD1. There are 16 residues in the CDR3. Trimming removed 1 base from V and 8 bases from J; junction bases left unmatched: 9. Germline CDR1 reads LGHNA; CDR2 reads YNFKEQ. The CDR3 DNA follows: TGTGCCAGCAGCCAAGTGCCGACAGGGGACGGGGGGGAGCTGTTTTTT. Its translation: CASSQVPTGDGGELFF.

This clone appeared a few times. J is TRBJ2-7 and V is TRBV10-3; maybe TRBD2 (6 bases). The CDR3 has 13 residues. V lost 5 bases and J 6 bases, leaving 14 bases between the germline ends. From germline, CDR1 is ENHRY and CDR2 SYGVKD. The CDR3 loop reads CAISPGLHPEQYF. Here the CDR3 DNA reads TGTGCCATCAGTCCCGGACTACATCCCGAGCAGTACTTC.

V is TRBV5-5 and J is TRBJ2-1; TRBD2 matches 12 bases. CDR3 length equals 16 residues. Germline V CDR1 and CDR2: SGHKS, YYEKEE (reference sequence). V was clipped by 4 bases and J by 6 bases; unmatched bases: 8. The CDR3 here is CASSPGLAGSLNEQFF. The CDR3 coding sequence is TGTGCCAGCAGCCCCGGACTAGCGGGATCCCTCAATGAGCAGTTCTTC.

V is TRBV18 and J is TRBJ1-1; TRBD1 matches 9 bases. The CDR3 runs to 15 residues. With 6 bases clipped from V and 0 bases from J, the junction kept 5 bases outside the gene matches. Per the germline V gene, CDR1 is KGHSH and CDR2 is LQKENI. The CDR3 loop reads CASSLQGAMNTEAFF. CDR3 sequence (DNA): TGTGCCAGCTCGCTACAGGGGGCGATGAACACTGAAGCTTTCTTT.

The chain is built from TRBV2 and TRBJ2-5; tentative D call: TRBD2 (6 bases). With 3 bases removed from V and 3 bases from J, the gap between germline ends came to 11 bases. The CDR3 loop spans 14 amino acids. Germline V CDR1 and CDR2: SNHLY, FYNNEI. CDR3 sequence (DNA): TGTGCCAGCAGTGAGGGGGGTATTAAAGAGACCCAGTACTTC. Its protein product is CASSEGGIKETQYF. Looking up the rest from reference TRBV2 and TRBJ2-5 gives the full variable domain: EPEVTQTPSHQVTQMGQEVILRCVPISNHLYFYWYRQILGQKVEFLVSFYNNEISEKSEIFDDQFSVERPDGSNFTLKIRSTKLEDSAMYFCASSEGGIKETQYFGPGTRLLVL.

The rearrangement links TRBV5-1 to TRBJ2-4, with TRBD2 as a possible D gene (5 bases). Germline CDR1 SGHRS, CDR2 YFSETQ. V was trimmed by 4 bases and J by 0 bases, leaving 8 bases between them. This CDR3 contains 14 residues. The CDR3 spells CASSTGGAKNIQYF. The CDR3 coding sequence is TGCGCCAGCAGCACCGGAGGAGCCAAAAACATTCAGTACTTC.

V usage is TRBV9 and J usage is TRBJ2-3; TRBD1 matches at 11 bases. Germline CDR1 is SGDLS and CDR2 is YYNGEE. CDR3 length: 16 residues. The junction had 7 bases not matched to a gene; V was cut back by 3 bases and J by 4 bases. CDR3 DNA sequence: TGTGCCAGCAGCGAGCGGACAGGGGGCCTTGCAGATACGCAGTATTTT. Amino acid sequence: CASSERTGGLADTQYF.

The chain's CDR3 is CASSVDGRGSQPQHF. The DNA for the CDR3 is TGTGCCAGCAGCGTAGATGGCAGGGGGAGTCAGCCCCAGCATTTT. The chain couples TRBV9 to TRBJ1-5; 7 bases map to TRBD1. Trimming removed 0 bases from V and 6 bases from J; junction bases left unmatched: 6. The CDR3 is 15 amino acids. From germline, CDR1 is SGDLS and CDR2 YYNGEE.

This clone showed up just once. The rearrangement uses TRBV14 and TRBJ1-2; D gene uncertain. Between the trimmed V and J ends, which lost 1 base and 0 bases, there was a span of 9 bases. Germline values: CDR1 SGHDN, CDR2 FVKESK. This CDR3 is built from 15 residues. For the CDR3, the DNA is TGTGCCAGCAGCCAAGTTTCCGGGACTAACTATGGCTACACCTTC. As protein: CASSQVSGTNYGYTF.

This clone was found once. The chain links TRBV4-2 to TRBJ2-1; 7 bases are shared with TRBD2. The germline CDR1 and CDR2 sequences are LGHNA and YNFKEQ. The V gene end was trimmed by 0 bases and the J gene end by 2 bases; junction bases not matched to a gene: 7. The CDR3 spans 17 residues. CDR3 protein: CASSQDRAGAAYNEQFF. The CDR3 nucleotides are TGTGCCAGCAGCCAAGATAGGGCGGGAGCGGCCTACAATGAGCAGTTCTTC.

The chain uses TRBV5-6 and TRBJ2-7, with D possibly TRBD2 on 6 matching bases. The CDR3 has 14 amino acids. V lost 2 bases and J 6 bases, leaving 15 bases between the germline ends. Per the germline V gene, CDR1 is SGHDT and CDR2 is YYEEEE. The CDR3: CASSLLALAAEQYF. The CDR3 DNA reads TGTGCCAGCAGCTTACTAGCATTAGCGGCCGAGCAGTACTTC. Full variable domain (missing parts from reference TRBV5-6 and TRBJ2-7): DAGVTQSPTHLIKTRGQQVTLRCSPKSGHDTVSWYQQALGQGPQFIFQYYEEEERQRGNFPDRFSGHQFPNYSSELNVNALLLGDSALYLCASSLLALAAEQYFGPGTRLTVT.

This rearrangement joins TRBV11-3 to TRBJ2-7, with TRBD2 matching over 11 bases. Germline values: CDR1 SGHNT, CDR2 YENEEA. Germline trimming cut 5 bases from V and 2 bases from J; bases unmatched to any gene: 2. The CDR3 spans 14 residues. The CDR3 region has the DNA TGTGCCAGCAGCCCGGGACTAGCGGCCTACGAGCAGTACTTC. It yields the protein CASSPGLAAYEQYF.

This clone was recorded a few times. One junction end does not reproduce the germline sequence, and a read error may be involved. The V call is TRBV7-2, the J call TRBJ1-1, with a tentative D call TRBD1 (6 bases). The CDR3 loop spans 14 amino acids. CDR1 is SGHTA, CDR2 FQGNSA, per germline. Here the CDR3 DNA reads TGTGCCAGCAGCTTGGGGGGGCTGAAAACTGAAGCTTTCTTT. Amino acids: CASSLGGLKTEAFF.

Written as DNA, the CDR3 is TGCGCCAGCAGCCAACAGTACAATGAGCAGTTCTTC. This encodes CASSQQYNEQFF. V is TRBV4-1 and J is TRBJ2-1; D not resolved. With 2 bases removed from V and 4 bases from J, the gap between germline ends came to 3 bases. The CDR3 has 12 amino acids. In germline, CDR1 is MGHRA, CDR2 YSYEKL.

The gene calls are TRBV25-1 and TRBJ1-1, with TRBD1 matching 9 bases. Trimming at V came to 8 bases and at J to 4 bases, leaving 5 bases not matched to a gene. Germline V gene sequence: CDR1 MGHDK, CDR2 SYGVNS. This CDR3 comprises 13 residues. CDR3 sequence reads: CASVQGAATEAFF. CDR3 DNA: TGTGCCAGCGTACAGGGGGCTGCCACTGAAGCTTTCTTT.

V gene TRBV2 combines with J gene TRBJ2-7, with a tentative D call TRBD1 (6 bases). Trimming removed 9 bases from V and 2 bases from J, with 14 bases in between. CDR1 SNHLY and CDR2 FYNNEI come from the germline V gene. CDR3 length: 13 residues. The CDR3 DNA follows: TGTGCCAGAACCACAGGGTACGCCTACGAGCAGTACTTC. Protein sequence: CARTTGYAYEQYF. Full variable domain (missing parts from reference TRBV2 and TRBJ2-7): EPEVTQTPSHQVTQMGQEVILRCVPISNHLYFYWYRQILGQKVEFLVSFYNNEISEKSEIFDDQFSVERPDGSNFTLKIRSTKLEDSAMYFCARTTGYAYEQYFGPGTRLTVT.

This chain uses TRBV30 with TRBJ2-3; 9 positions match TRBD2. Looked up from germline, CDR1 is GTSNPN and CDR2 is SVGIG (reference sequence). V lost 6 bases, J lost 4 bases, and 8 bases stayed unmatched. The CDR3 spans 14 residues. The CDR3 DNA follows: TGTGCCTGTCCCAGCGGGAGGTTTCCAGATACGCAGTATTTT. The encoded protein is CACPSGRFPDTQYF.